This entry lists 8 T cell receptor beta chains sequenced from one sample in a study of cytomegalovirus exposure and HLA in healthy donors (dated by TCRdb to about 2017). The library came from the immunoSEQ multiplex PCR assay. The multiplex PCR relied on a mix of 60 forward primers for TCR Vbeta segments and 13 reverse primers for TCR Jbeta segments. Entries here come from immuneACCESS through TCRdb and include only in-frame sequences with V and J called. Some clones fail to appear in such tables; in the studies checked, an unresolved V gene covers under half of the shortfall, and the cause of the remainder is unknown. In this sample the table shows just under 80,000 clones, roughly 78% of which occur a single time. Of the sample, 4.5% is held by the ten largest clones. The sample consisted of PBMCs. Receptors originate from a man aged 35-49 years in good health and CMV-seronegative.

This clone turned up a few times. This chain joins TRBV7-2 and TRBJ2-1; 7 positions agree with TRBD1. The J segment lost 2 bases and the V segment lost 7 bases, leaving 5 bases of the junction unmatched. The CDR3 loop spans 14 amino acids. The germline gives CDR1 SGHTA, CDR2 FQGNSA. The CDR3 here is CASTRDRTYNEQFF. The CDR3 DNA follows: TGTGCCAGCACCAGGGACAGAACCTACAATGAGCAGTTCTTC.

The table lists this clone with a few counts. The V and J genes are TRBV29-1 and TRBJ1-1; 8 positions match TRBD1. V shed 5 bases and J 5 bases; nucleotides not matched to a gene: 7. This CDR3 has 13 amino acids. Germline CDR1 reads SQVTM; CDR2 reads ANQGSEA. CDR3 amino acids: CSVFGQGNTEAFF. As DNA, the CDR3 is TGCAGCGTTTTCGGACAGGGAAATACTGAAGCTTTCTTT.

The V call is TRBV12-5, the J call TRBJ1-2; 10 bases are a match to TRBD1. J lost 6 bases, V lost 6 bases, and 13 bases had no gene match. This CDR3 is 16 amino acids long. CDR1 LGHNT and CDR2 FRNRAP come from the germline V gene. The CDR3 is CASGPAGTGEWDGYTF. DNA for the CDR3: TGTGCTAGTGGACCCGCGGGGACAGGGGAGTGGGATGGCTACACCTTC.

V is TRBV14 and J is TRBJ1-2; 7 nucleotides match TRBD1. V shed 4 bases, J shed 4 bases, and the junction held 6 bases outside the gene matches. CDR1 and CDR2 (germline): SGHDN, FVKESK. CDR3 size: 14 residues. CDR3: CASSPTGQPYGYTF. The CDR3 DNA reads TGTGCCAGCAGCCCTACGGGACAGCCCTATGGCTACACCTTC.

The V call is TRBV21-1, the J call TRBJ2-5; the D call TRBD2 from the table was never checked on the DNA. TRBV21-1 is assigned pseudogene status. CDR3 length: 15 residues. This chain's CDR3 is CASSKGGKSKETQYF. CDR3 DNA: TGTGCCAGCAGCAAAGGAGGTAAGAGTAAAGAGACCCAGTACTTC.

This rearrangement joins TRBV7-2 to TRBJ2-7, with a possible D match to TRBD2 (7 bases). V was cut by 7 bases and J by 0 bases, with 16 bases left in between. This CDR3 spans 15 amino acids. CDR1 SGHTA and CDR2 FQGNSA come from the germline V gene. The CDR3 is CASNLLADSSYEQYF. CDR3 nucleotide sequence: TGTGCCAGCAACCTCCTAGCGGACAGCTCCTACGAGCAGTACTTC.

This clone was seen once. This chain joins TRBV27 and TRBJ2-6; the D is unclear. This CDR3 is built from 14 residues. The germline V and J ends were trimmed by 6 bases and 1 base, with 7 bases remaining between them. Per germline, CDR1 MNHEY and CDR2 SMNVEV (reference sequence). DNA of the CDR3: TGTGCCAGCAGCCGGGTATCTGGGGCCAACGTCCTGACTTTC. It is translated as CASSRVSGANVLTF.

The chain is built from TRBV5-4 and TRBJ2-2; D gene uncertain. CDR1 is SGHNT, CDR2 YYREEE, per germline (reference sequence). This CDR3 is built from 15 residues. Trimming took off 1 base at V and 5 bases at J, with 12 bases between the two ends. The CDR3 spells CASSLYGRMTGELFF. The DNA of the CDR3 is TGTGCCAGCAGCTTGTATGGCAGGATGACCGGGGAGCTGTTTTTT.